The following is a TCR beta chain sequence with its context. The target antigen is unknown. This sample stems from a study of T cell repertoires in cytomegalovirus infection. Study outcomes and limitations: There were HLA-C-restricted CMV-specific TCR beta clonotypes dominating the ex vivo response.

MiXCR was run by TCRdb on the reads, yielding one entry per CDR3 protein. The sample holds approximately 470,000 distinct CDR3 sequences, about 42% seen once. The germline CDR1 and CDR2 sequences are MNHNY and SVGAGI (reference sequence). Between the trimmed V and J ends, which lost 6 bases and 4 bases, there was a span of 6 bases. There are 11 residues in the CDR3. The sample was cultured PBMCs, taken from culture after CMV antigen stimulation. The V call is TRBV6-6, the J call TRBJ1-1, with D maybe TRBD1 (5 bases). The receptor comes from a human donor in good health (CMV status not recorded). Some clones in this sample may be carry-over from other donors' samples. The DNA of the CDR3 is TGTGCCAGCAGCGACAGCACTGAAGCTTTCTTT. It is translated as CASSDSTEAFF.